This TCR beta chain appears in the sequencing data of a study of cytomegalovirus exposure and HLA in healthy donors. Germline CDR1 SGDLS, CDR2 YYNGEE. V lost 4 bases, J lost 5 bases, and 5 bases stayed unmatched. The CDR3 has 14 amino acids. The primer mix had 60 Vbeta and 13 Jbeta primers. Using immunoSEQ multiplex PCR, the repertoire was profiled, and TCRdb retains in-frame clones only, with some absent. The profile covers 150,000 to 200,000 clones, with around 68% appearing a single time and less than 11% taken by the ten largest. The origin of this receptor is a man aged 30-40 years in good health and CMV-seropositive. Material for sequencing was PBMCs. The V call is TRBV9, the J call TRBJ2-5; the match to TRBD1 covers 10 bases. In DNA form, the CDR3 reads TGTGCCAGCAGCCCTACGGACAGGGGGGAGACCCAGTACTTC. Protein: CASSPTDRGETQYF.